Below, one T cell receptor beta chain is given with its context. Its antigen is currently unknown. This record belongs to a study of shared clonotypes between healthy human individuals. Study at large: The donor pool was made up of two women and three men aged 18 to 49.

Sequencing used immunoSEQ multiplex PCR; TCRdb keeps in-frame clones, though not all of them. The sample has 2 million to 2.5 million clones, 85% to 95% seen once; the top ten hold approximately 0.39%. Broader study findings: Represented diversity (both genetic and exposure-history) was limited by the small number of donors. Clonotype sharing among donors likely depends on sequencing depth.

This CDR3 is 16 amino acids long. Germline V gene data show CDR1 as SGHNT and CDR2 as YYREEE (reference sequence). V was clipped by 2 bases and J by 2 bases, with 13 bases between them. Sequencing was performed on naive CD4+ T cells from PBMCs. Subset given: CD45RA+ positively selected. The chain is built from TRBV5-4 and TRBJ2-2; unclear D gene. The sequence was obtained from a man younger than 30 in good health. Some clones in this sample may be carry-over from other donors' samples. This CDR3 is CASSLVPPGNTGELFF. CDR3 DNA sequence: TGTGCCAGCAGCTTAGTTCCTCCGGGTAACACCGGGGAGCTGTTTTTT.